Included here is one T cell receptor (beta chain) sequence, with context. The data were taken from a study of cytomegalovirus exposure and HLA in healthy donors. Clones were sequenced by immunoSEQ multiplex PCR, and TCRdb holds only the in-frame ones, with some missing. The sample yields about 65,000 clones, 92% seen once. CDR3 length equals 15 residues. The germline CDR1 and CDR2 sequences are KGHSH and LQKENI. V shed 1 base and J shed 7 bases, with 13 bases lying between them. The source is a woman younger than 30 in good health and CMV-seronegative. Material: PBMCs. The chain carries TRBV18 and TRBJ1-4, with D perhaps TRBD1 (5 bases). The CDR3 here is CASSPRGRELEKLFF. The CDR3 DNA follows: TGTGCCAGCTCACCACGAGGCAGGGAACTTGAAAAACTGTTTTTT.